This T cell receptor beta chain was identified in a study of shared clonotypes between healthy human individuals. Profiling relied on immunoSEQ multiplex PCR, and the TCRdb table lists in-frame clones only, not all of them. The repertoire holds about 2 million clones, with about 94% as singletons. Terminally differentiated effector memory CD45RA+ cells were left out of the naive CD8 fraction, which was CD45RO-negative and positively selected for CCR7. There are 17 residues in the CDR3. After removal of 3 bases from V and 3 bases from J, the junction contained 12 bases not matched to a gene. Germline CDR1 and CDR2: MNHEY and SMNVEV (reference sequence).

Sequenced input: naive CD8+ T cells sorted from blood. This receptor was obtained from a man younger than 35 in good health. The gene calls are TRBV27 and TRBJ2-3; TRBD1 matches 7 bases. The CDR3 protein is CASSFTSRQGYTDTQYF. CDR3 DNA sequence: TGTGCCAGCAGTTTCACGAGTCGACAGGGCTATACAGATACGCAGTATTTT.